The 22 T cell receptor beta chains below were found in one sample sequenced in a study of blood T cell repertoires in COVID-19 (dated by TCRdb to 2018 to 2021). The receptor library was made with the immunoSEQ multiplex PCR assay. Imported from immuneACCESS, the table was reduced by TCRdb to in-frame sequences with V and J called. These copies leave out some clones; in studies compared against another copy, an unresolved V gene accounts for under half, and the cause of the remainder is not known. This sample has under 250,000 clones in its table, and approximately 87% of those were observed once. Under 3% of the sample is in the top ten clones. Sequenced sample: peripheral blood. These receptors were collected from a woman aged 70 to 79 with active or convalescent COVID-19.

This chain uses TRBV7-9 with TRBJ2-7, with D possibly TRBD1 on 6 matching bases. The CDR3 has 15 amino acids. Germline V gives CDR1 SEHNR, CDR2 FQNEAQ (reference sequence). V lost 1 base and J lost 2, with 12 bases in between. The CDR3 protein is CASSLDSRGTYEQYF. The CDR3 nucleotides read TGTGCCAGCAGCTTAGATTCCAGGGGAACCTACGAGCAGTACTTC.

The chain recombines TRBV4-2 with TRBJ2-5, with 12 bases matching TRBD2. This CDR3 contains 16 residues. CDR1 is LGHNA, CDR2 YNFKEQ, per germline. V dropped 1 base and J dropped 5; count of bases not matched to a gene: 5. The CDR3 sequence: CASSQGLAGEGETQYF. The CDR3 DNA reads as TGTGCCAGCAGCCAAGGACTAGCGGGGGAAGGGGAGACCCAGTACTTC.

This sequence joins TRBV7-9 and TRBJ2-3; 8 bases are shared with TRBD1. With 9 bases clipped from V and 0 bases from J, the junction kept 5 bases outside the gene matches. The CDR3 has 14 amino acids. Germline V gene lookup returns CDR1 SEHNR and CDR2 FQNEAQ (reference sequence). DNA for the CDR3: TGTGCCAGTCAGACAGGGGCCAGCACAGATACGCAGTATTTT. Amino acids: CASQTGASTDTQYF.

This clone was observed a single time. The chain couples TRBV5-6 to TRBJ1-2; D ambiguous. The CDR3 totals 13 residues. Looked up from germline, CDR1 is SGHDT and CDR2 is YYEEEE. The V end lost 0 bases, the J end lost 5 bases, and 8 bases lay between the germline ends. The CDR3 protein is CASSLERGYGYTF. The CDR3 DNA reads TGTGCCAGCAGCTTGGAGCGAGGGTATGGCTACACCTTC.

CDR3: CASSQAYGRVDEKLFF. In nucleotides, the CDR3 is TGCGCCAGCAGCCAAGCTTATGGGAGGGTGGACGAAAAACTGTTTTTT. This rearrangement joins TRBV4-3 to TRBJ1-4; no definite D call. Germline lookup yields CDR1 LGHNA and CDR2 YSLEER. V shed 1 base and J shed 8 bases, with 17 bases lying between them. This CDR3 has 16 amino acids.

The chain links TRBV10-3 to TRBJ2-1; 10 nucleotides line up with TRBD2. V lost 3 bases to trimming and J lost 7 bases; unmatched junction nucleotides: 9. Looked up from germline, CDR1 is ENHRY and CDR2 is SYGVKD. The CDR3 covers 16 residues. The CDR3 loop reads CAISDLYSGGHNEQFF. For the CDR3, the DNA is TGTGCCATCAGTGACCTTTATAGCGGGGGGCATAATGAGCAGTTCTTC.

This chain joins TRBV7-8 and TRBJ2-3, with D possibly matching TRBD1 (5 bases). The V end lost 4 bases, the J end lost 6 bases, and 14 bases lay between the germline ends. CDR1 is SGHVS, CDR2 FQNEAQ, per germline. CDR3 size: 14 residues. Here the CDR3 DNA reads TGTGCCAGCAGCTCAGGGCAGGCCCGCGATACGCAGTATTTT. Protein product: CASSSGQARDTQYF.

This rearrangement joins TRBV21-1 to TRBJ1-1; TRBD1 is taken as the D call from the table, unchecked against the DNA. TRBV21-1 is described as a pseudogene. The CDR3 totals 15 residues. CDR3 amino acids: CASSKGLGWNTEAFF. Written as DNA, the CDR3 is TGTGCCAGCAGCAAAGGGCTGGGCTGGAACACTGAAGCTTTCTTT.

A single count supports this clone. V and J are TRBV7-2 and TRBJ1-5, with unresolved D. The CDR3 length is 13 residues. Per germline, CDR1 SGHTA and CDR2 FQGNSA. With 1 base removed from V and 7 bases from J, the gap between germline ends came to 8 bases. The CDR3 is CASSLGGFQPQHF. Here the CDR3 DNA reads TGTGCCAGCAGCTTAGGAGGTTTCCAGCCCCAGCATTTT.

The chain employs TRBV9 and TRBJ2-3; D possibly corresponds to TRBD1 (6 bases). This CDR3 comprises 16 residues. Trimming removed 0 bases at V and 0 bases at J, with 11 bases between. Germline CDR1 SGDLS, CDR2 YYNGEE. The DNA for the CDR3 is TGTGCCAGCAGCGTAGGAGGTAGGGGGAGCACAGATACGCAGTATTTT. Its translation: CASSVGGRGSTDTQYF.

This clone occurred many times. V gene TRBV12-3 or TRBV12-4 combines with J gene TRBJ1-2, with D tentatively TRBD1 (5 bases). The length of the CDR3 is 13 residues. V dropped 6 bases and J dropped 11 bases, with 19 bases sitting between them. CDR3 amino acids: CASSPQANLGYTF. The DNA for the CDR3 is TGTGCCAGCAGCCCACAGGCGAACCTTGGGTACACCTTC.

The chain couples TRBV7-2 to TRBJ1-2, with 9 bases aligning to TRBD1. The length of the CDR3 is 15 residues. The germline V gene has CDR1 SGHTA and CDR2 FQGNSA. Trimming removed 9 bases from V and 2 bases from J; junction bases left unmatched: 10. The CDR3 DNA reads TGTGCCAGTGGGGGCCAACAGGGGGCGAACTATGGCTACACCTTC. It encodes CASGGQQGANYGYTF.

The rearrangement links TRBV5-1 to TRBJ1-3, with 11 bases matching TRBD1. Per the germline V gene, CDR1 is SGHRS and CDR2 is YFSETQ. J lost 4 bases, V lost 3 bases, and 3 bases had no gene match. The CDR3 spans 15 residues. The chain's CDR3 is CASSSDRGPGNTIYF. In DNA form, the CDR3 reads TGCGCCAGCAGCTCGGACAGGGGGCCCGGAAACACCATATATTTT.

This chain uses TRBV10-3 with TRBJ2-7, with a tentative D call TRBD2 (6 bases). V gave up 2 bases and J gave up 4 bases, with 15 bases separating them. The CDR3 is 15 amino acids. CDR1 ENHRY and CDR2 SYGVKD come from the germline V gene. Here the CDR3 DNA reads TGTGCCATCAGTGAGCTCCACTCCGGGAGTTACGAGCAGTACTTC. It yields the protein CAISELHSGSYEQYF.

The chain combines TRBV6-6 with TRBJ2-7, with 9 nucleotides matching TRBD1. This CDR3 has 15 residues. V lost 2 bases, J lost 0 bases, and 2 bases stayed unmatched. CDR1 and CDR2 (germline): MNHNY, SVGAGI (reference sequence). CDR3 nucleotide sequence: TGTGCCAGCAGTTACGGACAGGGGATCTCCTACGAGCAGTACTTC. It specifies CASSYGQGISYEQYF.

The V gene is TRBV7-3, the J gene TRBJ2-1; D possibly corresponds to TRBD2 (6 bases). Per germline, CDR1 SGHTA and CDR2 FQGTGA. This CDR3 spans 13 amino acids. The V gene lost 3 bases and the J gene lost 4 bases, with 7 bases spanning the gap. CDR3: CASSFGTYNEQFF. The CDR3 region has the DNA TGTGCCAGCAGCTTCGGGACTTACAATGAGCAGTTCTTC. Variable domain in full (rest from reference TRBV7-3 and TRBJ2-1): GAGVSQTPSNKVTEKGKYVELRCDPISGHTALYWYRQSLGQGPEFLIYFQGTGAADDSGLPNDRFFAVRPEGSVSTLKIQRTERGDSAVYLCASSFGTYNEQFFGPGTRLTVL.

This chain joins TRBV5-5 and TRBJ2-5, with unresolved D. CDR3 length: 16 amino acids. Germline CDR1 reads SGHKS; CDR2 reads YYEKEE (reference sequence). Trimming removed 4 bases from V and 3 bases from J, with 19 bases in between. Here the CDR3 reads CASSLGWRGLKETQYF. CDR3 coding DNA: TGTGCCAGCAGCCTTGGGTGGCGCGGCCTTAAAGAGACCCAGTACTTC.

V is TRBV5-1 and J is TRBJ1-5; D remains ambiguous. Germline V gene lookup returns CDR1 SGHRS and CDR2 YFSETQ. V was trimmed by 4 bases and J by 7 bases, leaving 15 bases between them. This CDR3 region has 14 residues. The CDR3: CASSPAPNEQPQHF. The DNA for the CDR3 is TGCGCCAGCAGCCCCGCCCCGAATGAGCAGCCCCAGCATTTT.

V usage is TRBV10-3 and J usage is TRBJ2-3; TRBD1 agrees at 7 bases. This CDR3 region has 16 residues. The germline V gene has CDR1 ENHRY and CDR2 SYGVKD. J was trimmed by 6 bases and V by 3 bases; bases with no gene match: 12. CDR3: CAISDGTVMGVDTQYF. DNA of the CDR3: TGTGCCATCAGTGATGGGACAGTGATGGGCGTGGATACGCAGTATTTT.

The V and J genes are TRBV9 and TRBJ1-2, with D possibly matching TRBD1 (6 bases). The CDR3 spans 15 residues. CDR1 and CDR2 (germline): SGDLS, YYNGEE. Trimming stripped 5 bases from V and 2 bases from J, with 16 bases between. CDR3 in amino acids: CASRGPYRENYGYTF. In nucleotides, the CDR3 is TGTGCCAGCAGAGGCCCCTACAGGGAGAACTATGGCTACACCTTC.

This chain links TRBV28 with TRBJ2-5, with 7 bases identical to TRBD1. The CDR3 runs 15 residues. V lost 6 bases, J lost 3 bases, and 10 bases stayed unmatched. Germline V gene sequence: CDR1 MDHEN, CDR2 SYDVKM. The CDR3 DNA is TGTGCCAGCAGGAGGACAGGCGCTAGGGAAGAGACCCAGTACTTC. It specifies CASRRTGAREETQYF.

This clone was recorded only once. This chain uses TRBV2 with TRBJ2-7; no reliable D call. The germline gives CDR1 SNHLY, CDR2 FYNNEI. The CDR3 loop spans 14 amino acids. V gave up 7 bases and J gave up 1 base, with 14 bases separating them. CDR3 nucleotide sequence: TGTGCCAGCACTCCGACTGGTTCGTCCTACGAGCAGTACTTC. It encodes CASTPTGSSYEQYF.